This T cell receptor (beta chain) was profiled in a study of OX40 agonist ivuxolimab in advanced cancers. The CDR3 consists of 16 residues. The V end lost 0 bases, the J end lost 1 base, and 12 bases lay between the germline ends. Germline V gene lookup returns CDR1 KGHSY and CDR2 FQNENV. This clone was counted between two and nine times. TCRdb's copy holds only in-frame clones and misses some; the assay was immunoSEQ multiplex PCR. The sample holds around 20,000 clones, 75% to 85% seen once. Sequencing was performed on CD4+ or CD8+ T cells sorted from blood, taken in a trial of the OX40 agonist ivuxolimab. The V gene is TRBV16, the J gene TRBJ1-2; no definite D call. The receptor was derived from an adult with an advanced solid tumor such as melanoma, head and neck, liver or kidney cancer. CDR3 sequence: CASSQSTDPYNYGYTF. The CDR3 nucleotides are TGTGCCAGCAGCCAATCGACCGATCCATATAACTATGGCTACACCTTC.